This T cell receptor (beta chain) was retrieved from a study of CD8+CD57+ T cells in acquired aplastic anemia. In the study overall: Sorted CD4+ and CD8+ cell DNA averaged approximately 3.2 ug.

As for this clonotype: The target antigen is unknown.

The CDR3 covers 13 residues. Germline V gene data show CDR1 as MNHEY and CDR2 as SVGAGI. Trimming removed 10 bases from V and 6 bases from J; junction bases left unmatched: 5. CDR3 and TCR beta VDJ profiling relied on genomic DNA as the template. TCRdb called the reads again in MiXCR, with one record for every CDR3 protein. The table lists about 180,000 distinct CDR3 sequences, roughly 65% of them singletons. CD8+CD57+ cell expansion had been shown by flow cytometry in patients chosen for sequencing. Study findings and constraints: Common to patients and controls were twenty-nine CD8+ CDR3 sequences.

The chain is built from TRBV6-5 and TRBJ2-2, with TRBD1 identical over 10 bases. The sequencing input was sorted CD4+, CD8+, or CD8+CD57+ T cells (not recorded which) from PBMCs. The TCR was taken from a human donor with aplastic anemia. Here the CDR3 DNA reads TGTGCCACCAGACAGGGGGCGCCCGGGGAGCTGTTTTTT. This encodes CATRQGAPGELFF.